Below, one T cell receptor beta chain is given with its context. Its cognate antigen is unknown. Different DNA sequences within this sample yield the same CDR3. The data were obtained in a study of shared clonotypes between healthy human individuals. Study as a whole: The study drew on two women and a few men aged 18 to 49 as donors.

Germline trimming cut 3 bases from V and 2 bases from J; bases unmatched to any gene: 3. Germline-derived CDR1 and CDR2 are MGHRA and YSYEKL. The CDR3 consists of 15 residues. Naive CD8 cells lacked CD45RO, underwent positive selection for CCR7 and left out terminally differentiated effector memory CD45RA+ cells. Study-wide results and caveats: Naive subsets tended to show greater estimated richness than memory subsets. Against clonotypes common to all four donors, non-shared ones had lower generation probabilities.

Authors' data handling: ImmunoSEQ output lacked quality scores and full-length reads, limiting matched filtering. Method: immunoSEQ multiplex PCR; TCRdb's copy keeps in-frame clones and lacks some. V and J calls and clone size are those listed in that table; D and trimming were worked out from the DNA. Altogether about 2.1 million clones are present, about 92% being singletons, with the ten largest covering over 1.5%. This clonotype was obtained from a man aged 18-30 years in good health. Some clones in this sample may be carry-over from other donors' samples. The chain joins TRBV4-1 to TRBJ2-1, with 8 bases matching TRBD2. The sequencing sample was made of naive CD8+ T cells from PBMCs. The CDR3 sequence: CASSQVAGTYNEQFF. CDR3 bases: TGCGCCAGCAGCCAGGTAGCGGGAACCTACAATGAGCAGTTCTTC.